These 13 T cell receptor beta chains share one sample of origin, sequenced in a study of T cell changes during pregnancy in multiple sclerosis. TCRdb keeps only in-frame clones here, not all; method: immunoSEQ multiplex PCR. The sample includes 34,000 or so clones, almost 90% of them seen just once. The source material was CD8+ T cells from peripheral blood mononuclear cells, sampled after pregnancy. These receptors were obtained from a female donor with multiple sclerosis, enrolled in a pregnancy study.

This chain links TRBV11-3 with TRBJ2-2; the D is unclear. The CDR3 runs 13 residues. Trimming pared 4 bases from V and 5 bases from J, leaving 8 bases between. Germline CDR1 SGHNT, CDR2 YENEEA. The CDR3 sequence: CASSSLRTGELFF. The CDR3 nucleotides read TGTGCCAGCAGCTCCCTCAGGACCGGGGAGCTGTTTTTT.

The chain has TRBV19 and TRBJ1-1; D is possibly TRBD1 (5 bases). This CDR3 is 14 amino acids long. CDR1 is LNHDA and CDR2 is SQIVND in the germline V gene (reference sequence). V dropped 6 bases and J dropped 3 bases, with 14 bases sitting between them. The CDR3 loop is CASSPGGSYTEAFF. In DNA form, the CDR3 reads TGTGCCAGTAGCCCCGGGGGTTCATACACTGAAGCTTTCTTT.

CDR3 region: CASSSGTSGLDEQFF. The CDR3, as DNA: TGTGCCAGCAGCTCTGGGACTAGCGGGCTTGATGAGCAGTTCTTC. J is TRBJ2-1 and V is TRBV5-6; 12 nucleotides agree with TRBD2. V trimming: 3 bases; J trimming: 8 bases; junction bases outside the gene matches: 6. CDR3 length: 15 amino acids. Looked up from germline, CDR1 is SGHDT and CDR2 is YYEEEE.

V gene TRBV2 combines with J gene TRBJ1-1; D is unresolved. V was shortened by 4 bases and J by 3 bases, with 9 bases between the two germline ends. Germline V gene lookup returns CDR1 SNHLY and CDR2 FYNNEI. This CDR3 has 13 residues. CDR3 region: CASSVGGYTEAFF. The CDR3 nucleotides read TGTGCCAGCAGTGTTGGAGGGTACACTGAAGCTTTCTTT.

The chain recombines TRBV19 with TRBJ2-7; D perhaps matches TRBD1 (5 bases). V was clipped by 2 bases and J by 5 bases, with 10 bases between them. CDR1 LNHDA and CDR2 SQIVND come from the germline V gene (reference sequence). This CDR3 is built from 13 residues. In DNA form, the CDR3 reads TGTGCCAGTAGTATATCAGGGATTGACGAGCAGTACTTC. Residues: CASSISGIDEQYF.

The CDR3 DNA sequence: TGTGCCAGCAGCGTAGGCGGGGGACGCAATCAGCCCCAGCATTTT. It specifies CASSVGGGRNQPQHF. The rearrangement joins TRBV9 to TRBJ1-5; the D gene is possibly TRBD1 (5 bases). Germline V gene data show CDR1 as SGDLS and CDR2 as YYNGEE. V lost 0 bases and J lost 2, with 9 bases in between. This CDR3 comprises 15 residues.

The chain has TRBV9 and TRBJ1-2; 7 bases are a match to TRBD1. The germline CDR1 and CDR2 sequences are SGDLS and YYNGEE. V dropped 3 bases and J dropped 8; count of bases not matched to a gene: 13. The CDR3 extends over 15 amino acids. The CDR3: CASSGSRQGKRGYTF. The CDR3 region has the DNA TGTGCCAGCAGCGGATCTAGACAGGGAAAGAGGGGCTACACCTTC.

The chain has TRBV6-5 and TRBJ1-4; possibly TRBD1 for D (6 bases). The ends were cut back, 10 bases at V and 10 bases at J, with 13 bases in the middle. The CDR3 is 11 amino acids. The germline CDR1 and CDR2 sequences are MNHEY and SVGAGI. The CDR3 protein is CATQGSGKLFF. CDR3 sequence (DNA): TGTGCCACCCAGGGGTCCGGAAAACTGTTTTTT.

The rearrangement joins TRBV7-6 to TRBJ2-2; TRBD2 matches at 14 bases. V trimming: 3 bases; J trimming: 0 bases; junction bases outside the gene matches: 6. The CDR3 runs to 19 residues. Germline loops: CDR1 SGHVS, CDR2 FNYEAQ. Here the CDR3 reads CASSLSGLAGGANTGELFF. In DNA, the CDR3 is TGTGCCAGCAGCTTGTCCGGACTAGCGGGGGGCGCGAACACCGGGGAGCTGTTTTTT.

The genes are TRBV5-6 and TRBJ1-2, with 10 bases matching TRBD1. This CDR3 is built from 14 residues. From germline, CDR1 is SGHDT and CDR2 YYEEEE. Trimming at V came to 3 bases and at J to 2 bases, leaving 1 base not matched to a gene. The DNA of the CDR3 is TGTGCCAGCAGCTCGACAGGGGGCAACTATGGCTACACCTTC. Encoded protein: CASSSTGGNYGYTF.

This sequence joins TRBV5-4 and TRBJ1-1; perhaps TRBD1 as D (6 bases). Between the trimmed V and J ends, which lost 0 bases and 5 bases, there was a span of 14 bases. The CDR3 sequence is 15 residues long. CDR1 is SGHNT, CDR2 YYREEE, per germline (reference sequence). The CDR3 region has the DNA TGTGCCAGCAGCTTGGAGGGGGTTGGGGTTACTGAAGCTTTCTTT. Translated, it gives CASSLEGVGVTEAFF.

The chain has TRBV27 and TRBJ2-7; 9 bases fit TRBD2. CDR1 MNHEY and CDR2 SMNVEV come from the germline V gene (reference sequence). The CDR3 has 14 amino acids. Trimming cost V 9 bases and J 0 bases; bases outside gene matches: 6. The CDR3 is CASSRGGLSYEQYF. As DNA, the CDR3 is TGTGCCAGTTCGCGGGGGGGGCTCTCCTACGAGCAGTACTTC.

V usage is TRBV11-2 and J usage is TRBJ1-5; D is unresolved. In germline, CDR1 is SGHAT, CDR2 FQNNGV. V was cut by 5 bases and J by 0 bases, with 8 bases left in between. The CDR3 is 14 amino acids. CDR3 sequence: CASSKYGSNQPQHF. Written as DNA, the CDR3 is TGTGCCAGCAGCAAATACGGTAGCAATCAGCCCCAGCATTTT.